The rows below give T cell receptor beta chains drawn from one sample of a study of Ad26.COV2.S vaccination and SARS-CoV-2 variants. Sequencing used immunoSEQ multiplex PCR; TCRdb keeps in-frame clones, though not all of them. The table lists about 400,000 clones, roughly 80% of them singletons, with almost 7.5% in the top ten. Sample: peripheral blood, taken in a trial of Ad26.COV2.S vaccine versus placebo. These receptors all come from a person aged 18 to 59 who received the Ad26.COV2.S COVID-19 vaccine or a placebo. Both conserved end residues are part of each CDR3. D genes are given only for firm matches. Rows may omit the clone size; those that give it use once, few, many or a size class.

TRBV5-5	TRBJ1-3	few	-	CASSPTAVFSGNTIYF	TGTGCCAGCAGCCCCACTGCCGTTTTCTCTGGAAACACCATATATTTT
TRBV9	TRBJ1-4	-	-	CASSNNVLQEKLFF	TGTGCCAGCAGCAACAATGTACTTCAAGAAAAACTGTTTTTT
TRBV6-1	TRBJ2-7	-	-	CASSEGTVYEQYF	TGTGCCAGCAGTGAAGGGACAGTTTACGAGCAGTACTTC
TRBV30	TRBJ2-1	-	-	CAWSVKRDQGEQFF	TGTGCCTGGAGTGTCAAGAGGGATCAGGGTGAGCAGTTCTTC
TRBV7-3	TRBJ2-1	-	-	CASSSSGLGIDEQFF	TGTGCCAGCAGCTCCAGCGGGTTGGGGATAGATGAGCAGTTCTTC
TRBV9	TRBJ1-1	-	-	CASSAQPGANTEAFF	TGTGCCAGCAGCGCCCAACCGGGAGCGAACACTGAAGCTTTCTTT
TRBV5-1	TRBJ1-1	-	TRBD1	CASSSRGQGGTEAFF	TGCGCCAGCAGCTCCCGCGGACAGGGAGGAACTGAAGCTTTCTTT
TRBV12-3/TRBV12-4	TRBJ2-1	-	-	CASSGVEQFF	TGTGCCAGCAGTGGGGTTGAGCAGTTCTTC
TRBV5-6	TRBJ2-3	-	TRBD2	CASSHESAGATDTQYF	TGTGCCAGCAGCCACGAAAGTGCGGGAGCGACAGATACGCAGTATTTT
TRBV7-2	TRBJ2-3	-	-	CASSLRAPASTDTQYF	TGTGCCAGCAGCTTAAGGGCTCCAGCGAGCACAGATACGCAGTATTTT
TRBV5-1	TRBJ2-7	-	TRBD1	CASGNGTDEQYF	TGCGCCAGCGGAAACGGGACAGACGAGCAGTACTTC
TRBV5-4	TRBJ1-6	-	TRBD1	CASSSGQPSYNSPLHF	TGTGCCAGCAGCTCGGGACAGCCGAGTTATAATTCACCCCTCCACTTT
TRBV28	TRBJ2-7	-	TRBD1	CASSLRQGARGSSYEQYF	TGTGCCAGCAGTTTAAGGCAGGGGGCCCGGGGTAGCTCCTACGAGCAGTACTTC
TRBV5-6	TRBJ1-1	-	-	CASSLVESDEAFF	TGTGCCAGCAGCTTGGTTGAGTCAGATGAAGCTTTCTTT
TRBV5-1	TRBJ1-2	few	TRBD1	CASSLGPLGTGSYGYTF	TGCGCCAGCAGCTTGGGTCCGTTAGGGACAGGTTCCTATGGCTACACCTTC
TRBV5-4	TRBJ2-5	-	-	CASSSYQETQYF	TGTGCCAGCAGCTCGTACCAAGAGACCCAGTACTTC
TRBV10-2	TRBJ1-5	once	-	CASEDGNQPQHF	TGCGCCAGCGAAGATGGCAATCAGCCCCAGCATTTT
TRBV6-6	TRBJ1-6	-	-	CASTVSQGRRSPLHF	TGTGCCAGCACCGTTAGTCAGGGACGAAGATCACCCCTCCACTTT
TRBV5-6	TRBJ1-3	-	-	CASILRGYSEGNTIYF	TGTGCCAGCATCCTCCGGGGGTATTCGGAAGGAAACACCATATATTTT
TRBV11-2	TRBJ2-5	few	TRBD2	CASSFPGLAVETQYF	TGTGCCAGCAGCTTCCCGGGACTAGCTGTGGAGACCCAGTACTTC
TRBV5-1	TRBJ2-7	-	TRBD1	CASSRDRVDEQYF	TGCGCCAGCAGCCGTGACAGGGTAGACGAGCAGTACTTC
TRBV2	TRBJ1-2	-	-	CASQKGNYGYTF	TGTGCCAGCCAGAAGGGCAACTATGGCTACACCTTC
TRBV16	TRBJ1-2	-	-	CASTISAADYGYTF	TGTGCCAGCACGATATCGGCAGCAGACTATGGCTACACCTTC
TRBV27	TRBJ1-1	once	-	CASSLGTGDTEAFF	TGTGCCAGCAGTTTGGGGACGGGGGACACTGAAGCTTTCTTT
TRBV3-1/TRBV3-2	TRBJ2-3	-	TRBD2	CASSRTSGFTDTQYF	TGTGCCAGCAGCCGGACTAGCGGGTTCACAGATACGCAGTATTTT
TRBV11-3	TRBJ1-4	-	-	CASSRNRAPNEKLFF	TGTGCCAGCAGCAGAAACCGGGCCCCTAATGAAAAACTGTTTTTT
TRBV5-1	TRBJ1-1	-	TRBD1	CASSGRDSEAFF	TGCGCCAGCAGCGGAAGGGACAGCGAAGCTTTCTTT
TRBV7-6	TRBJ1-1	-	-	CASSFGGDTEAFF	TGTGCCAGCAGCTTTGGTGGGGACACTGAAGCTTTCTTT
TRBV7-8	TRBJ1-5	once	TRBD1	CASSLGTGQPQHF	TGTGCCAGCAGCTTGGGGACAGGTCAGCCCCAGCATTTT
TRBV7-2	TRBJ1-4	-	-	CASSLAGSTRHEKLFF	TGTGCCAGCAGCTTAGCGGGGAGTACTCGACATGAAAAACTGTTTTTT
TRBV5-5	TRBJ1-2	-	-	CASSVTAPANYGYTF	TGTGCCAGCAGCGTAACGGCCCCAGCTAACTATGGCTACACCTTC
TRBV28	TRBJ2-7	-	-	CASSPTGSRRREQYF	TGTGCCAGCAGCCCCACCGGTTCAAGAAGGCGCGAGCAGTACTTC
TRBV7-2	TRBJ2-3	-	-	CASSLAGAGVSDTQYF	TGTGCCAGCAGCTTAGCGGGGGCAGGAGTTTCAGATACGCAGTATTTT
TRBV7-2	TRBJ2-1	-	TRBD2	CASSFSGTSYNEQFF	TGTGCCAGCAGCTTCAGCGGGACCTCCTACAATGAGCAGTTCTTC
TRBV7-9	TRBJ1-4	few	-	CASSLGTDEKLFF	TGTGCCAGCAGCTTAGGGACAGACGAAAAACTGTTTTTT
TRBV6-2/TRBV6-3	TRBJ2-7	-	-	CASSSGVNEQYF	TGTGCCAGCAGTTCAGGGGTCAACGAGCAGTACTTC
TRBV3-1/TRBV3-2	TRBJ2-1	-	-	CASSQDLSYNEQFF	TGTGCCAGCAGCCAAGATCTTAGCTACAATGAGCAGTTCTTC
TRBV27	TRBJ2-1	-	-	CASSLGQGSEQFF	TGTGCCAGCAGTTTAGGGCAGGGCAGTGAGCAGTTCTTC
TRBV20-1	TRBJ2-5	-	TRBD1	CSASLQGRETQYF	TGCAGTGCTAGTCTACAGGGGCGAGAGACCCAGTACTTC
TRBV29-1	TRBJ2-7	-	-	CSDDYRPHSYEQYF	TGCAGCGACGATTACAGGCCACACTCCTACGAGCAGTACTTC
TRBV6-5	TRBJ2-3	-	-	CASSPSGSTDTQYF	TGTGCCAGCAGCCCAAGCGGGAGCACAGATACGCAGTATTTT
TRBV18	TRBJ1-5	few	-	CASSRALAGSNQPQHF	TGTGCCAGCTCACGGGCCTTAGCAGGCAGCAATCAGCCCCAGCATTTT
TRBV6-5	TRBJ2-2	-	-	CASTGEAGNTGELFF	TGTGCCAGCACAGGAGAAGCAGGGAACACCGGGGAGCTGTTTTTT
TRBV7-2	TRBJ2-1	-	TRBD2	CASSPSRGGLNEQFF	TGTGCCAGCAGCCCGTCGCGGGGGGGCTTGAATGAGCAGTTCTTC
TRBV6-5	TRBJ2-1	-	-	CASRTLESNEQFF	TGTGCCAGCAGAACCCTAGAAAGTAATGAGCAGTTCTTC
TRBV7-2	TRBJ2-6	once	TRBD2	CASTPGGTGANVLTF	TGTGCCAGCACCCCGGGGGGGACTGGGGCCAACGTCCTGACTTTC
TRBV3-1/TRBV3-2	TRBJ1-2	-	-	CASSQVYRVGYTF	TGTGCCAGCAGCCAAGTTTACAGGGTGGGCTACACCTTC
TRBV11-3	TRBJ1-1	-	-	CASSQSPMTAFF	TGTGCCAGCAGCCAGAGTCCGATGACAGCTTTCTTT
TRBV2	TRBJ2-7	-	TRBD1	CASSDSNRGQDEQYF	TGTGCCAGCAGTGATTCAAACAGGGGGCAGGACGAGCAGTACTTC
TRBV6-5	TRBJ1-6	few	-	CASSYIAKGNSPLHF	TGTGCCAGCAGTTACATTGCTAAAGGAAATTCACCCCTCCACTTT
TRBV24-1	TRBJ1-5	-	-	CATSDSPGGNQPQHF	TGTGCCACCAGTGATTCCCCGGGGGGCAATCAGCCCCAGCATTTT
TRBV7-3	TRBJ2-6	-	-	CASSFTGANVLTF	TGTGCCAGCAGCTTTACTGGGGCCAACGTCCTGACTTTC
TRBV6-5	TRBJ2-7	-	-	CASSSRDILSYEQYF	TGTGCCAGCAGTTCCCGGGACATCCTCTCCTACGAGCAGTACTTC
TRBV7-3	TRBJ2-7	few	TRBD2	CASSRSGDYEQYF	TGTGCCAGCAGCCGTAGCGGGGACTACGAGCAGTACTTC
TRBV5-6	TRBJ2-3	-	-	CASSLGTVPDTQYF	TGTGCCAGCAGCCTGGGGACTGTACCAGATACGCAGTATTTT
TRBV5-5	TRBJ2-3	-	-	CASSLGRLQTDTQYF	TGTGCCAGCAGCTTGGGGAGACTCCAGACCGATACGCAGTATTTT
TRBV27	TRBJ2-5	-	-	CASSFGGAQYF	TGTGCCAGCAGTTTTGGCGGGGCCCAGTACTTC
TRBV9	TRBJ2-2	-	TRBD2	CASSPGLAGVTGELFF	TGTGCCAGCTCCCCCGGACTAGCGGGAGTCACCGGGGAGCTGTTTTTT
TRBV7-2	TRBJ1-2	few	-	CASRDSGGSGYTF	TGTGCCAGCAGGGATAGTGGGGGATCCGGCTACACCTTC
TRBV4-2	TRBJ2-3	-	-	CASSQESLLAVEFTDTQYF	TGTGCCAGCAGCCAAGAATCCCTCCTAGCTGTAGAATTCACAGATACGCAGTATTTT